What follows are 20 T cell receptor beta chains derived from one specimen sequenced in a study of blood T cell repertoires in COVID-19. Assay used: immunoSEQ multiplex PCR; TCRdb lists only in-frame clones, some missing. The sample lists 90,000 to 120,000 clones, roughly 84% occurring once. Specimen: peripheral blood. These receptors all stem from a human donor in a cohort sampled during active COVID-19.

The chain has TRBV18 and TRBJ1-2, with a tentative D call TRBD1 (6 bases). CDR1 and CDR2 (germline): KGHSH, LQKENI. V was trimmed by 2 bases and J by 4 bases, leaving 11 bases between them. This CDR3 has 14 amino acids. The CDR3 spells CASSPTGSTYGYTF. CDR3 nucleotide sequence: TGTGCCAGCTCACCAACAGGGAGCACCTATGGCTACACCTTC.

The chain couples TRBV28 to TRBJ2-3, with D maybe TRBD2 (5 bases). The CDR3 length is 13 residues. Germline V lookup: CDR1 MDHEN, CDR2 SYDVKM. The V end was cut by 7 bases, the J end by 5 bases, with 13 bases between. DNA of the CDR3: TGTGCCAGCACCCTAATTGAGGGAGATACGCAGTATTTT. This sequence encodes CASTLIEGDTQYF.

CDR3 DNA: TGTGCCACCAGTGGTGTGACTAGCTCCTACAATGAGCAGTTCTTC. Its translation is CATSGVTSSYNEQFF. The chain couples TRBV24-1 to TRBJ2-1; perhaps TRBD2 as D (6 bases). Trimming left V 5 bases short and J 0 bases short, with 10 bases between. The germline V gene has CDR1 KGHDR and CDR2 SFDVKD. This CDR3 is built from 15 residues.

CDR3: CASSAQLTGAYGYTF. Written as DNA, the CDR3 is TGTGCCAGCAGTGCCCAACTGACAGGCGCCTATGGCTACACCTTC. The chain joins TRBV25-1 to TRBJ1-2; TRBD1 might be the D (6 bases). Trimming left V 4 bases short and J 4 bases short, with 16 bases between. The CDR3 totals 15 residues. Germline CDR1 MGHDK, CDR2 SYGVNS.

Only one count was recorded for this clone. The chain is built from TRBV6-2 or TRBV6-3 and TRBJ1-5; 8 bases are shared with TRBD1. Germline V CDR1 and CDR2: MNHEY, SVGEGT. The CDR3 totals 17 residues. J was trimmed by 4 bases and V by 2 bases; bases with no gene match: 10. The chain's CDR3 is CASSYPQGTGRNQPQHF. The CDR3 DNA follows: TGTGCCAGCAGTTACCCTCAAGGGACAGGACGAAATCAGCCCCAGCATTTT.

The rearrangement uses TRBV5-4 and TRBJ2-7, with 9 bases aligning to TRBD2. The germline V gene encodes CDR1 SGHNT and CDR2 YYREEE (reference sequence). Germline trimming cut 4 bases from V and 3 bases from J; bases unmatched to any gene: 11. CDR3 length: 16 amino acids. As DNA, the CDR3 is TGTGCCAGCAGCAGAGATAGCGGGAGAGCGGTCTACGAGCAGTACTTC. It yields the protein CASSRDSGRAVYEQYF.

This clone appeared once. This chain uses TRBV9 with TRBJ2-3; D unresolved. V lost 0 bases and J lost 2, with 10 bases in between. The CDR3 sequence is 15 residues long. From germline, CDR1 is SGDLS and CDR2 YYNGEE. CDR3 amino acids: CASSVESENTDTQYF. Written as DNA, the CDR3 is TGTGCCAGCAGCGTAGAGTCAGAAAACACAGATACGCAGTATTTT.

CDR3 in amino acids: CASSLRSGTGVVRSNIQYF. The CDR3 DNA is TGCGCCAGCAGCTTGAGATCCGGGACAGGGGTGGTGAGATCAAACATTCAGTACTTC. The rearrangement uses TRBV5-1 and TRBJ2-4, with 10 nucleotides matching TRBD1. From germline, CDR1 is SGHRS and CDR2 YFSETQ. This CDR3 has 19 residues. Trimming took 1 base from V and 6 from J; bases not matched to a gene: 16.

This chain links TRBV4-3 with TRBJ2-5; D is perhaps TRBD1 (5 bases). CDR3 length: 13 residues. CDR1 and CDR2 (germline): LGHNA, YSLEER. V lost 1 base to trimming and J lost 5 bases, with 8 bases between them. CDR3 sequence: CASSQGGRETQYF. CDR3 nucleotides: TGCGCCAGCAGCCAAGGGGGCCGTGAGACCCAGTACTTC.

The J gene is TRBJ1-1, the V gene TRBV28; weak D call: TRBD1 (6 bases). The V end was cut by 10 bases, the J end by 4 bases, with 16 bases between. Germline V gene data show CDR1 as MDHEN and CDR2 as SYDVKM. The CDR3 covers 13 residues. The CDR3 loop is CAIDTGIGTEAFF. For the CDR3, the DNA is TGTGCCATCGACACAGGGATAGGCACTGAAGCTTTCTTT. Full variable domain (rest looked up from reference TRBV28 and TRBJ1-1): DVKVTQSSRYLVKRTGEKVFLECVQDMDHENMFWYRQDPGLGLRLIYFSYDVKMKEKGDIPEGYSVSREKKERFSLILESASTNQTSMYLCAIDTGIGTEAFFGQGTRLTVV.

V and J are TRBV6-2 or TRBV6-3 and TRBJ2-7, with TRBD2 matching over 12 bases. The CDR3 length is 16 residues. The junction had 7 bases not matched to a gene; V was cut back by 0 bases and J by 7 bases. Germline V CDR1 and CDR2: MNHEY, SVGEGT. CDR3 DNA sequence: TGTGCCAGCAGTTACTCGACTAGCGGGAGATGGGGGGAGCAGTACTTC. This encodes CASSYSTSGRWGEQYF.

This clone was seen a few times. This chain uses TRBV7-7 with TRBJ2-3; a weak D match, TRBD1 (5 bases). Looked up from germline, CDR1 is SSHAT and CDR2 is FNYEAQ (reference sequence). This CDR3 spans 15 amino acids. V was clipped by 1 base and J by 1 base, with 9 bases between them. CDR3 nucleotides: TGTGCCAGCAGCTTAGGTCTAGGGGGCACAGATACGCAGTATTTT. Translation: CASSLGLGGTDTQYF.

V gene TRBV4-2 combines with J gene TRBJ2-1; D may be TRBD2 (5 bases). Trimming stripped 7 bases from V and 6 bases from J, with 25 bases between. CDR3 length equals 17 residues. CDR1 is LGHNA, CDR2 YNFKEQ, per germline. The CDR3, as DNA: TGTGCCAGCAACTCCCCCCCGGGGTCCCCTGCCGGCAATGAGCAGTTCTTC. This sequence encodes CASNSPPGSPAGNEQFF.

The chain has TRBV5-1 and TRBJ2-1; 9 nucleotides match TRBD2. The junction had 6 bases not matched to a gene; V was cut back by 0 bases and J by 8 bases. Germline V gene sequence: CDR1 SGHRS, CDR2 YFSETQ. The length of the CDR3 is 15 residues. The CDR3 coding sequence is TGCGCCAGCAGCTTGGGGCTAGCGGGGCAGGATGAGCAGTTCTTC. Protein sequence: CASSLGLAGQDEQFF.

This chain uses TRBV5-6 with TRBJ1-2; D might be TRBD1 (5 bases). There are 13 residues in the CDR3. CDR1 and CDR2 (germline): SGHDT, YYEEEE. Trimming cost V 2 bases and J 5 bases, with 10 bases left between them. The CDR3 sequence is CASSLGERYGYTF. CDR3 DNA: TGTGCCAGCAGCTTAGGGGAAAGGTATGGCTACACCTTC. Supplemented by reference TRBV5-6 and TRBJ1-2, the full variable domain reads DAGVTQSPTHLIKTRGQQVTLRCSPKSGHDTVSWYQQALGQGPQFIFQYYEEEERQRGNFPDRFSGHQFPNYSSELNVNALLLGDSALYLCASSLGERYGYTFGSGTRLTVV.

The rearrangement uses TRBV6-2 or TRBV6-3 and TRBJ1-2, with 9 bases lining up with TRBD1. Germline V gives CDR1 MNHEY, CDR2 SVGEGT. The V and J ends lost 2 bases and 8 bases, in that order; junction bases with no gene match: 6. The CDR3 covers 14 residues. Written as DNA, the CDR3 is TGTGCCAGCAGTTACAACATGGACAGGGGAGGCTACACCTTC. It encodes CASSYNMDRGGYTF.

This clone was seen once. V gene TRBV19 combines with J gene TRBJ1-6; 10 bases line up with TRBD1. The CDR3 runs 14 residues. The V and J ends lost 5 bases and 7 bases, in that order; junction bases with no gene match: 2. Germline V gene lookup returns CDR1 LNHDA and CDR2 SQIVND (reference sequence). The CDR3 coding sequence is TGTGCCAGTAGTCTGGGACAGGGGAATTCACCCCTCCACTTT. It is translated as CASSLGQGNSPLHF.

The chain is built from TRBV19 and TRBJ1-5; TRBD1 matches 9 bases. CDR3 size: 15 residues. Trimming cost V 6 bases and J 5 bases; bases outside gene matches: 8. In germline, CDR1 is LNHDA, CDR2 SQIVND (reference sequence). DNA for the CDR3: TGTGCCAGTAGAGGTCTGAGGACAGGGGATCAGCCCCAGCATTTT. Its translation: CASRGLRTGDQPQHF. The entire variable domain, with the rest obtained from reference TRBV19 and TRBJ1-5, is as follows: DGGITQSPKYLFRKEGQNVTLSCEQNLNHDAMYWYRQDPGQGLRLIYYSQIVNDFQKGDIAEGYSVSREKKESFPLTVTSAQKNPTAFYLCASRGLRTGDQPQHFGDGTRLSIL.

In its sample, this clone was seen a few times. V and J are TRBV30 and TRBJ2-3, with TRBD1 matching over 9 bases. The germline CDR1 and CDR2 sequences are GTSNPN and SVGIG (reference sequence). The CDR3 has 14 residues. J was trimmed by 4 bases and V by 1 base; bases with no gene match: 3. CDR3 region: CAWSGGQGPDTQYF. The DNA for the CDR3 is TGTGCCTGGAGTGGGGGACAGGGCCCAGATACGCAGTATTTT.

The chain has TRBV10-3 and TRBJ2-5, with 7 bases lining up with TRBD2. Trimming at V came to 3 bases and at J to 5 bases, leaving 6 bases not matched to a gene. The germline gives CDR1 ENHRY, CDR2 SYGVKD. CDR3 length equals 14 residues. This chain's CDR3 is CAISDSGNSETQYF. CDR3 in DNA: TGTGCCATCAGTGACAGCGGGAATAGTGAGACCCAGTACTTC.